One sample yielded the 19 T cell receptor beta chains listed below, sequenced in a study of blood T cells in healthy people across ages. Next came a second PCR, run for about 7 to 12 cycles, which used a sample-barcoded 5' primer along with a J-beta primer mix. TCRdb processed the 5' RACE reads anew with MiXCR; each CDR3 protein has one entry. Of about a million distinct CDR3 sequences in the sample, around two fifths were seen once. The sequencing sample was made of blood. The receptor source for this set is a man between 18 and 35 years old in good health.

This clonotype was counted many times. This chain links TRBV27 with TRBJ2-3; no firm D call. V was pared by 2 bases and J by 0 bases, with 6 bases between. The CDR3 has 14 residues. Germline assignment: CDR1 MNHEY and CDR2 SMNVEV (reference sequence). DNA for the CDR3: TGTGCCAGCAGTTTACTGGGGAGCACAGATACGCAGTATTTT. This translates into CASSLLGSTDTQYF.

The chain links TRBV6-1 to TRBJ2-2; 10 bases are shared with TRBD1. CDR3 length equals 16 residues. The V and J ends lost 2 bases and 4 bases, in that order; junction bases with no gene match: 4. Per the germline V gene, CDR1 is MNHNS and CDR2 is SASEGT. The CDR3 DNA follows: TGTGCCAGCAGTGAAACGTGGACAGGGGGCACCGGGGAGCTGTTTTTT. Translated, it gives CASSETWTGGTGELFF.

The chain links TRBV4-2 to TRBJ2-5; 9 bases agree with TRBD2. This CDR3 is 13 amino acids long. V was pared by 6 bases and J by 6 bases, with 5 bases of the junction left unmatched. From germline, CDR1 is LGHNA and CDR2 YNFKEQ. The CDR3 loop reads CASSGGRAQTQYF. In DNA form, the CDR3 reads TGTGCCAGCAGTGGCGGGAGGGCCCAGACCCAGTACTTC.

The table lists this clonotype with many counts. The junction differs from germline at one of its ends, possibly a read error. V and J are TRBV12-3 or TRBV12-4 and TRBJ1-1; perhaps TRBD1 as D (6 bases). The CDR3 loop spans 14 amino acids. The CDR3 bases are TGCGCCAGCAGCTTGGACAGAATGAACACTGAAGCTTTCTTT. It yields the protein CASSLDRMNTEAFF.

V and J are TRBV15 and TRBJ2-3; D unresolved. CDR1 is LNHNV and CDR2 is YYDKDF in the germline V gene (reference sequence). The CDR3 spans 12 residues. Trimming shortened V by 0 bases and J by 4 bases, and 2 bases separated the two germline ends. The CDR3 region has the DNA TGTGCCACCAGCAGAGAGTCAGATACGCAGTATTTT. It translates to CATSRESDTQYF.

This chain uses TRBV2 with TRBJ2-3; D gene uncertain. V lost 3 bases to trimming and J lost 6 bases, with 10 bases between them. The CDR3 loop spans 13 amino acids. Germline CDR1 reads SNHLY; CDR2 reads FYNNEI. In DNA, the CDR3 is TGTGCCAGCAGTGATGGCTGGGTGGATACGCAGTATTTT. This gives the protein CASSDGWVDTQYF.

The gene calls are TRBV12-3 or TRBV12-4 and TRBJ2-7, with 7 bases that match TRBD2. The CDR3 consists of 16 residues. V shed 5 bases and J 0 bases; nucleotides not matched to a gene: 10. The CDR3: CASSARWGGRSYEQYF. DNA for the CDR3: TGTGCCAGCAGTGCCCGCTGGGGGGGACGCTCCTACGAGCAGTACTTC.

The chain carries TRBV20-1 and TRBJ2-1, with 10 bases matching TRBD2. The CDR3 runs 14 residues. Trimming removed 4 bases from V and 9 bases from J; junction bases left unmatched: 9. Germline V gene data show CDR1 as DFQATT and CDR2 as SNEGSKA (reference sequence). CDR3 in DNA: TGCAGTGCTACTATTCCGGGACTAGCGTCTGAGCAGTTCTTC. This gives the protein CSATIPGLASEQFF.

The CDR3, as DNA: TGCGCCAGCAGCTGGGAAGGGACGAAATACAATGAGCAGTTCTTC. Its protein product is CASSWEGTKYNEQFF. This chain uses TRBV5-1 with TRBJ2-1; D is perhaps TRBD1 or TRBD2 (5 bases each). CDR1 and CDR2 (germline): SGHRS, YFSETQ. The CDR3 has 15 residues. The germline V and J ends were trimmed by 3 bases and 4 bases, with 14 bases remaining between them. The full variable domain, completed using reference TRBV5-1 and TRBJ2-1, is KAGVTQTPRYLIKTRGQQVTLSCSPISGHRSVSWYQQTPGQGLQFLFEYFSETQRNKGNFPGRFSGRQFSNSRSEMNVSTLELGDSALYLCASSWEGTKYNEQFFGPGTRLTVL.

Only a few counts were recorded for this clonotype. The chain employs TRBV20-1 and TRBJ1-2; weak D call: TRBD1 (5 bases). CDR3 size: 15 residues. The germline V and J ends were trimmed by 5 bases and 7 bases, with 23 bases remaining between them. Germline V gene data show CDR1 as DFQATT and CDR2 as SNEGSKA (reference sequence). CDR3 sequence reads: CSAPGFAGSGSGYTF. CDR3 coding DNA: TGCAGTGCTCCAGGTTTTGCAGGGAGTGGAAGTGGCTACACCTTC.

The chain combines TRBV6-6 with TRBJ1-3, with a weak D call TRBD1 (5 bases). Germline CDR1 is MNHNY and CDR2 is SVGAGI (reference sequence). The CDR3 runs to 13 residues. The ends were cut back, 6 bases at V and 8 bases at J, with 14 bases in the middle. CDR3 loop: CASSSPRDDTIYF. The CDR3 DNA is TGTGCCAGCAGCTCCCCCCGGGACGACACCATATATTTT.

The chain recombines TRBV20-1 with TRBJ1-2; D is possibly TRBD1 (6 bases). Trimming shortened V by 0 bases and J by 3 bases, and 8 bases separated the two germline ends. Germline CDR1 reads DFQATT; CDR2 reads SNEGSKA (reference sequence). The CDR3 consists of 13 residues. The CDR3 region has the DNA TGCAGTGCTAGAGACAGGGGTTACTATGGCTACACCTTC. Its translation: CSARDRGYYGYTF.

The sample holds a few counts of this clonotype. The rearrangement links TRBV7-3 to TRBJ1-2; no firm D call. This CDR3 has 15 amino acids. The V gene's germline CDR1 is SGHTA and CDR2 FQGTGA. V lost 1 base and J 1 base, leaving 10 bases between the germline ends. This chain's CDR3 is CASSLIGRSNYGYTF. The CDR3 nucleotides are TGTGCCAGCAGCTTAATCGGCAGGAGTAACTATGGCTACACCTTC.

The V gene is TRBV7-9, the J gene TRBJ1-1; TRBD1 agrees at 9 bases. The germline CDR1 and CDR2 sequences are SEHNR and FQNEAQ (reference sequence). V lost 8 bases, J lost 8 bases, and 3 bases stayed unmatched. This CDR3 has 11 amino acids. The chain's CDR3 is CASFGTGEAFF. The CDR3 bases are TGTGCCAGCTTCGGGACAGGGGAAGCTTTCTTT. The full variable domain, rest sourced from reference TRBV7-9 and TRBJ1-1, is DTGVSQNPRHKITKRGQNVTFRCDPISEHNRLYWYRQTLGQGPEFLTYFQNEAQLEKSRLLSDRFSAERPKGSFSTLEIQRTEQGDSAMYLCASFGTGEAFFGQGTRLTVV.

V is TRBV12-3 or TRBV12-4 and J is TRBJ2-4; tentatively, D is TRBD2 (5 bases). Trimming took off 6 bases at V and 0 bases at J, with 12 bases between the two ends. This CDR3 comprises 15 residues. This chain's CDR3 is CASRDSLAAKNIQYF. CDR3 sequence (DNA): TGTGCCAGCAGGGACTCCTTAGCAGCCAAAAACATTCAGTACTTC.

This chain uses TRBV29-1 with TRBJ1-4; D not resolved. Germline values: CDR1 SQVTM, CDR2 ANQGSEA. The CDR3 runs 13 residues. V lost 4 bases, J lost 0 bases, and 6 bases lay in between. CDR3 sequence (DNA): TGCAGCGTTGTGGGGACAACTAATGAAAAACTGTTTTTT. Its protein is CSVVGTTNEKLFF.

This clonotype appeared a few times. The chain has TRBV7-2 and TRBJ2-4; D is ambiguous. The germline CDR1 and CDR2 sequences are SGHTA and FQGNSA. CDR3 length: 11 amino acids. The V gene lost 4 bases and the J gene lost 13 bases, with 11 bases spanning the gap. CDR3 amino acids: CASSSNRLQYF. The CDR3 DNA reads as TGTGCCAGCAGCTCCAACCGGCTACAGTACTTC.

This clonotype was detected only a few times. Mismatch with germline at one junction end may stem from a read error. This chain connects TRBV7-9 to TRBJ1-4; the D gene is possibly TRBD1 (6 bases). The CDR3 sequence is 17 residues long. Germline V gene lookup returns CDR1 SEHNR and CDR2 FQNEAQ (reference sequence). The CDR3 sequence is CASSIATGGATNEKLFF. CDR3 DNA sequence: TGTGCCAGCAGCATAGCCACGGGGGGGGCCACTAATGAAAAACTGTTTTTT.

This clonotype was picked up a small number of times. This chain links TRBV20-1 with TRBJ1-4, with D possibly being TRBD1 (5 bases). This CDR3 comprises 13 residues. V was clipped by 2 bases and J by 8 bases, with 12 bases between them. Germline lookup yields CDR1 DFQATT and CDR2 SNEGSKA (reference sequence). This CDR3 is CSARQSGSEKLFF. The CDR3 nucleotides read TGCAGTGCTAGACAGTCAGGGAGCGAAAAACTGTTTTTT.